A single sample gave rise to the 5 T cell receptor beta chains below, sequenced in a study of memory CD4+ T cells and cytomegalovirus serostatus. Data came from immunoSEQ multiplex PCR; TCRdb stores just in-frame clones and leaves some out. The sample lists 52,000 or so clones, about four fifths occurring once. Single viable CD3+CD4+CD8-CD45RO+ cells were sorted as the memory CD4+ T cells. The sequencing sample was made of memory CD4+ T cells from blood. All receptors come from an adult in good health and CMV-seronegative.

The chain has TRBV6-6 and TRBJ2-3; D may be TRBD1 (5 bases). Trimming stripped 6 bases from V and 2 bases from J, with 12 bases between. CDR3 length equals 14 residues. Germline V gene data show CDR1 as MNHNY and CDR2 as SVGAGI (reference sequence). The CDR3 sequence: CASRIGHLTDTQYF. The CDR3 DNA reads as TGTGCCAGCAGAATAGGACACCTCACAGATACGCAGTATTTT.

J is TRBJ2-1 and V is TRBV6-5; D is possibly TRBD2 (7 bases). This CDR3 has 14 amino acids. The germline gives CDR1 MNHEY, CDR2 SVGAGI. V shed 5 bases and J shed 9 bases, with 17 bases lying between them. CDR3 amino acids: CASSHYAGAGEQFF. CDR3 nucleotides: TGTGCCAGCAGTCACTATGCGGGGGCCGGTGAGCAGTTCTTC.

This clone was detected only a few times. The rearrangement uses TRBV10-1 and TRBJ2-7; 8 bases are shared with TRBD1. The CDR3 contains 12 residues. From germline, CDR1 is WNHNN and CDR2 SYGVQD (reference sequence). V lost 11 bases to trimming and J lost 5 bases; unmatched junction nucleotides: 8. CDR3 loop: CAGGQDPNEQYF. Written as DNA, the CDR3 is TGCGCCGGGGGACAGGATCCTAACGAGCAGTACTTC.

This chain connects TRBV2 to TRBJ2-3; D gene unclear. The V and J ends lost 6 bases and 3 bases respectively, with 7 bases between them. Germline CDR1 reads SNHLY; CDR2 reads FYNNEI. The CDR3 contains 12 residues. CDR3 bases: TGTGCCAGCAGCCGAGATACAGATACGCAGTATTTT. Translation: CASSRDTDTQYF.

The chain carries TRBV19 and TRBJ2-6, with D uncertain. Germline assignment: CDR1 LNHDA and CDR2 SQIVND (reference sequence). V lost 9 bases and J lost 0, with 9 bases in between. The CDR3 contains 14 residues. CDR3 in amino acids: CASVRSSGANVLTF. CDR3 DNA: TGTGCCAGCGTTAGGAGCTCTGGGGCCAACGTCCTGACTTTC.